Here is one T cell receptor (beta chain) with its context. V lost 4 bases and J 6 bases, leaving 17 bases between the germline ends. This CDR3 is built from 16 residues. Germline lookup yields CDR1 SGHRS and CDR2 YFSETQ. These data belong to a study of control samples from healthy donors and cancer patients. Data came from immunoSEQ multiplex PCR; TCRdb stores just in-frame clones and leaves some out. The sample lists some 74,000 clones; roughly 84% were seen once. This sequence originates from a woman aged 50 to 65 in good health. Material: blood. V usage is TRBV5-1 and J usage is TRBJ1-6, with D hard to call. The CDR3 protein is CASSEQTGLRNSPLHF. The DNA of the CDR3 is TGCGCCAGCAGCGAACAAACTGGGCTTCGTAATTCACCCCTCCACTTT.